The text below deals with one T cell receptor (beta chain). Repertoires were generated with immunoSEQ multiplex PCR, while TCRdb's copy carries only in-frame clones and drops some. The sample yields 120,000 to 150,000 clones, 70% to 85% seen once. This sample is drawn from a study of blood T cell repertoires in COVID-19. Looking at the study overall: There were acute and convalescent COVID-19 samples, and they came from the United States, Italy and Spain.

The cohort comprised adults aged about 18 to 90 years residing in approximately 25 US areas. Cohorts were assigned according to the clinical history that participants reported. Exposed participants encountered a COVID-19 case during the 2 weeks preceding study entry. The germline gives CDR1 MDHEN, CDR2 SYDVKM. Trimming cost V 3 bases and J 0 bases, with 21 bases left between them. The CDR3 totals 20 residues. The V gene is TRBV28, the J gene TRBJ1-6, with D perhaps matching TRBD1 (6 bases). The TCR sequence derives from a woman under 30 who had been exposed to COVID-19. Input material: PBMCs or T cells enriched from blood (not recorded which). The CDR3 DNA follows: TGTGCCAGCAGTTTCCTCCTTCAACCGGGACACAGCTCCTATAATTCACCCCTCCACTTT. Translating it yields CASSFLLQPGHSSYNSPLHF.